This TCR beta chain was sequenced in a study of CD8+ T cells in alopecia areata. At the level of the study: Treated patients were given 5 to 10 mg oral tofacitinib twice daily.

Following extraction, RNA underwent reverse transcription to cDNA, which served as the sequencing template. Libraries were prepared by immunoSEQ multiplex PCR; TCRdb keeps only in-frame clonotypes and omits some of them. The sample holds approximately 200,000 clones, around 56% seen once. Treatment here: oral pan-JAK inhibitor, 5-10 mg twice daily. Alopecia areata patients provided lesional scalp punch biopsies and peripheral blood. Starting from PBMCs, sorting isolated CD4+ and CD8+ T cells. CDR3 size: 16 residues. Trimming at V came to 0 bases and at J to 4 bases, leaving 5 bases not matched to a gene. Germline V gene data show CDR1 as SGDLS and CDR2 as YYNGEE.

This clonotype originated in a human donor with alopecia areata. This specimen was CD4+ T cells sorted from blood, taken at week 4, from a patient treated with tofacitinib. The chain is built from TRBV9 and TRBJ2-1; 9 bases are a match to TRBD2. CDR3 residues: CASSVVGSGSYNEQFF. The CDR3 DNA is TGTGCCAGCAGCGTAGTTGGTAGCGGGAGTTACAATGAGCAGTTCTTC.